The 16 T cell receptor beta chains listed next were all sequenced from one sample in a study of human CD8 memory T cell subsets. UMI-labeled 5' RACE produced the TCR beta libraries. Each CDR3 protein gets one entry in TCRdb, which reprocessed the 5' RACE reads and gives no DNA. This repertoire includes around 6,000 distinct CDR3 sequences. Early memory CD8+ T cells that were CCR7+ PD-1+ TIGIT+ and had exhausted-like traits were the TPEX cells. Specimen: CD8+ T cells from PBMCs. The receptors derive from a human donor in good health.

The V call is TRBV9, the J call TRBJ2-5; without DNA, the TCRdb call of TRBD2 cannot be checked. Germline CDR1 is SGDLS and CDR2 is YYNGEE. This CDR3 has 15 residues. Here the CDR3 reads CASSSTSLYQETQYF.

The V gene is TRBV29-1, the J gene TRBJ1-1; as DNA is missing, the TRBD1 call by TCRdb cannot be tested. Germline lookup yields CDR1 SQVTM and CDR2 ANQGSEA. The CDR3 is 12 amino acids. The CDR3 here is CSALTGITEAFF.

Frequency places this clonotype as large (0.1 to 1%). This CDR3 reads CASSQDTSPGELFF. The rearrangement uses TRBV3-1 and TRBJ2-2. CDR1 and CDR2 from the germline V gene are LGHDT and YNNKEL (reference sequence). The CDR3 has 14 residues.

The chain is built from TRBV28 and TRBJ1-1. This CDR3 comprises 13 residues. CDR1 and CDR2 (germline): MDHEN, SYDVKM. CDR3: CASSSIGLTEAFF.

The rearrangement joins TRBV15 to TRBJ1-2; absent DNA, TCRdb's TRBD1 call cannot be checked. Per germline, CDR1 LNHNV and CDR2 YYDKDF (reference sequence). The CDR3 covers 14 residues. The CDR3 loop is CATSREGGNYGYTF.

The chain couples TRBV5-6 to TRBJ2-5; checking the TCRdb D call of TRBD1 is not possible without DNA. CDR3 size: 14 residues. CDR1 is SGHDT and CDR2 is YYEEEE in the germline V gene. This CDR3 reads CASTLSGGRETQYF. Full variable domain (missing parts from reference TRBV5-6 and TRBJ2-5): DAGVTQSPTHLIKTRGQQVTLRCSPKSGHDTVSWYQQALGQGPQFIFQYYEEEERQRGNFPDRFSGHQFPNYSSELNVNALLLGDSALYLCASTLSGGRETQYFGPGTRLLVL.

The genes are TRBV3-1 and TRBJ2-1; checking the TCRdb D call of TRBD2 is not possible without DNA. The CDR3 is 18 amino acids. Germline loops: CDR1 LGHDT, CDR2 YNNKEL (reference sequence). The CDR3 region is CASSPSGTSGGADNEQFF.

The chain joins TRBV28 to TRBJ1-5; checking the TCRdb D call of TRBD1 is not possible without DNA. This CDR3 spans 14 amino acids. Germline values: CDR1 MDHEN, CDR2 SYDVKM. This CDR3 is CASSPRTRNQPQHF.

This rearrangement joins TRBV7-9 to TRBJ2-7; the D gene TCRdb calls, TRBD1, cannot be checked with no DNA. The CDR3 has 11 residues. Germline CDR1 reads SEHNR; CDR2 reads FQNEAQ (reference sequence). CDR3 amino acids: CASSLGTQQYF.

The rearrangement joins TRBV7-2 to TRBJ2-5; TCRdb's D gene call, TRBD2, goes unchecked for lack of DNA. Looked up from germline, CDR1 is SGHTA and CDR2 is FQGNSA. The CDR3 is 16 residues long. CDR3 sequence reads: CASSLGLRQYQETQYF.

The chain couples TRBV10-2 to TRBJ2-1; the TRBD2 assignment by TCRdb is unverifiable without DNA. Germline V CDR1 and CDR2: WSHSY, SAAADI. CDR3 size: 13 residues. The CDR3 loop reads CAAAGGSYNEQFF.

The chain carries TRBV12-3 or TRBV12-4 and TRBJ1-6. This CDR3 spans 13 amino acids. This CDR3 is CASSLWDNSPLHF.

This chain uses TRBV5-6 with TRBJ2-7; TCRdb picks TRBD2, but there is no DNA to check that call. The germline gives CDR1 SGHDT, CDR2 YYEEEE. The CDR3 is 14 residues long. This CDR3 reads CASSTGLAGGEQYF.

The V gene is TRBV25-1, the J gene TRBJ2-5; there is no DNA to check the TCRdb D call of TRBD1. The CDR3 contains 16 residues. The germline V gene encodes CDR1 MGHDK and CDR2 SYGVNS. CDR3 protein: CATRPLGDTLSETQYF.

The V and J genes are TRBV28 and TRBJ2-7; without DNA, the TCRdb call of TRBD2 cannot be checked. CDR1 is MDHEN, CDR2 SYDVKM, per germline. The CDR3 is 15 amino acids. The CDR3 region is CASSPVGRLAYEQYF.

V usage is TRBV20-1 and J usage is TRBJ2-3; TCRdb selects TRBD2, and the lack of DNA leaves this call unchecked. The CDR3 length is 15 residues. Germline V gene lookup returns CDR1 DFQATT and CDR2 SNEGSKA (reference sequence). CDR3: CSASGPSGGTDTQYF.